The clone carrying this TCR beta chain was picked up one time. The data stem from a study of blood T cell repertoires in COVID-19. Method: immunoSEQ multiplex PCR; TCRdb's copy keeps in-frame clones and lacks some. The sample lists about 380,000 clones; 88% were seen once. The CDR3 contains 14 residues. Per the germline V gene, CDR1 is ENHRY and CDR2 is SYGVKD. After removal of 4 bases from V and 2 bases from J, the junction contained 5 bases not matched to a gene. This TCR derives from a woman aged 18-35 years who had recovered from COVID-19. Sequenced material: PBMCs or T cells enriched from blood (not recorded which). This chain uses TRBV10-3 with TRBJ2-7, with 7 bases lining up with TRBD1. The CDR3 spells CAISGDSGTYEQYF. CDR3 in DNA: TGTGCCATCAGTGGGGACAGCGGCACCTACGAGCAGTACTTC.